A selection of T cell receptor beta chains follows, all from one sample in a study of T cell repertoires in breast cancer. MiXCR, applied by TCRdb to the emulsion pairing reads, yields one record per CDR3 protein. This table has around 43,000 distinct CDR3 sequences, over 40% appearing once. The specimen sequenced was CD8+ T cells. The receptors stem from a pool of human donors with breast cancer or a healthy control (not recorded which). Each CDR3 is given without its conserved first and last residue. The order of the fields is V gene, CDR3 protein.

TRBV20-1 SAIALGTGYNEQF
TRBV20-1 SARASGGTYNEQF
TRBV28 AVGQGYIGYT
TRBV19 ASRERVGGYT
TRBV12-3/TRBV12-4 ASRPTSLYLGEGLNEQF
TRBV7-2 ASSSQGNQPQH
TRBV4-1 ASSRRSNPGVSEDTQY
TRBV27 ASSSSLDLWYEQY
TRBV11-1 ASSLKGLAGSTQY
TRBV12-3/TRBV12-4 ASSLAGGKDTQY
TRBV7-9 ASSAGGIKNSPLH
TRBV4-2 ASSPSSHVAEQF
TRBV12-3/TRBV12-4 ASSLWGKGGGKDEQF
TRBV9 ASSQTFGLAGNEQF
TRBV6-1 ASSSGANVLT
TRBV3-1 ASSSSRLSPLH
TRBV7-8 ASSPWSASTHEQF
TRBV6-5 ASREGIYAQY
TRBV12-3/TRBV12-4 ASSMGVTEAF
TRBV18 ASSPLAEYNEQF
TRBV6-5 ASSSVNSNYGYT
TRBV5-1 ASTLSSGYEQY
TRBV2 ASSLVRSPLH
TRBV6-1 ASTRRGPGGNEQF
TRBV4-1 ASSAISAGYQETQY
TRBV16 ASSRQQNTEAF
TRBV7-9 ASMGAVPY